This T cell receptor (beta chain) was retrieved from a study of T-cell reconstitution after alpha-beta-depleted transplantation in children. Unique molecular identifiers were incorporated during preparation of the TCRbeta library. TCRdb reanalysed the PCR reads using MiXCR and keeps one entry per CDR3 protein. The sample yields about 540,000 distinct CDR3 sequences, roughly 18% seen once. This clonotype appeared a few times. The germline gives CDR1 SQVTM, CDR2 ANQGSEA. The CDR3 runs to 12 residues. The J segment lost 6 bases and the V segment lost 5 bases, leaving 4 bases of the junction unmatched. This sequence joins TRBV29-1 and TRBJ1-5, with TRBD1 identical over 7 bases. The source material was PBMCs from the stem cell graft donor, sampled from the stem cell graft. The clonotype originates from a human donor who donated a stem cell graft to a child with acute lymphoblastic leukemia. The CDR3 DNA reads TGCAGCGTTCGGACAGGAGGTCAGCCCCAGCATTTT. It yields the protein CSVRTGGQPQHF.